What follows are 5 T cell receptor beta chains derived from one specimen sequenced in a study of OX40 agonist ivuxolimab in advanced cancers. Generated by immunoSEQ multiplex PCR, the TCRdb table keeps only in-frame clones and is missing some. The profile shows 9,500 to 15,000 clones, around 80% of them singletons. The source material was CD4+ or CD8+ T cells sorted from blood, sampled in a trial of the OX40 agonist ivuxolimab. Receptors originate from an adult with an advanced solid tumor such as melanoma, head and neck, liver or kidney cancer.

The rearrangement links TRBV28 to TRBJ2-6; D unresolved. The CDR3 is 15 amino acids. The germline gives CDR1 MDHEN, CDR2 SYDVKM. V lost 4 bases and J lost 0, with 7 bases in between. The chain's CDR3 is CASSSRSSGANVLTF. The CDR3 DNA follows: TGTGCCAGCAGTTCTCGGTCCTCTGGGGCCAACGTCCTGACTTTC.

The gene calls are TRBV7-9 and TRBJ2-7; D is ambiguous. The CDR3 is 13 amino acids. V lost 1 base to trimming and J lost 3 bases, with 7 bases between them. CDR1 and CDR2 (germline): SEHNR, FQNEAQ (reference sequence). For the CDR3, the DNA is TGTGCCAGCAGCTTAGACAGCAGCTACGAGCAGTACTTC. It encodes CASSLDSSYEQYF.

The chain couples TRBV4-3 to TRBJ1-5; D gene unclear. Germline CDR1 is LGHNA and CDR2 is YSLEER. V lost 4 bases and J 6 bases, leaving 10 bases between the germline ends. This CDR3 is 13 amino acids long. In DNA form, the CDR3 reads TGCGCCAGCAGCCCAGCCGTCTTTCAGCCCCAGCATTTT. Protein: CASSPAVFQPQHF.

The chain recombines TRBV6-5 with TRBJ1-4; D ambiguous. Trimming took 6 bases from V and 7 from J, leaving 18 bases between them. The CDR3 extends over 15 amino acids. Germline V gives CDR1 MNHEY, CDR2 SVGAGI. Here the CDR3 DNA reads TGTGCCAGCAGAGAATTCAGCTTCCGTAGTGAAAAACTGTTTTTT. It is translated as CASREFSFRSEKLFF.

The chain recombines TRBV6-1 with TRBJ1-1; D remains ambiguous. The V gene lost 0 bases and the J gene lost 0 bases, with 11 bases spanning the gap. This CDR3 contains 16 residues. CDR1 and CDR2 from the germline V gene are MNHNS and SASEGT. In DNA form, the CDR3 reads TGTGCCAGCAGTGAAGCTATAGCGGGAATGAACACTGAAGCTTTCTTT. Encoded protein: CASSEAIAGMNTEAFF.